A single sample is the source of the 22 T cell receptor beta chains below, sequenced in a study of cytomegalovirus exposure and HLA in healthy donors. The primer mix had 60 Vbeta and 13 Jbeta primers. Here immunoSEQ multiplex PCR was the method, and the copy in TCRdb shows in-frame clones only, minus some. The data hold about 150,000 clones, with 77% observed a single time. Sequencing used PBMCs. The receptors were sampled from a male donor in good health and CMV-seronegative.

This chain links TRBV19 with TRBJ2-7, with D possibly matching TRBD1 (6 bases). Germline CDR1 and CDR2: LNHDA and SQIVND (reference sequence). Deletions cut 8 bases from V and 7 bases from J, with 21 bases between. The CDR3 contains 14 residues. Written as DNA, the CDR3 is TGTGCCAGTCGTCCGGGACAAAAATCTGGGGAGCAGTACTTC. It codes for CASRPGQKSGEQYF.

The chain is built from TRBV7-8 and TRBJ2-7, with 8 bases matching TRBD1. Germline CDR1 SGHVS, CDR2 FQNEAQ. This CDR3 comprises 15 residues. J gave up 4 bases and V 5 bases, and 10 bases lay outside the gene matches. The chain's CDR3 is CASSQEQGGRYEQYF. CDR3 coding DNA: TGTGCCAGCAGCCAAGAACAGGGGGGAAGGTACGAGCAGTACTTC.

V gene TRBV7-9 combines with J gene TRBJ1-1, with TRBD1 matching over 8 bases. The V and J ends lost 5 bases and 3 bases, in that order; junction bases with no gene match: 5. Looked up from germline, CDR1 is SEHNR and CDR2 is FQNEAQ (reference sequence). The CDR3 totals 14 residues. The CDR3, as DNA: TGTGCCAGCAGCCTACAGGGGGTTTACACTGAAGCTTTCTTT. It translates to CASSLQGVYTEAFF.

This clone was seen more than once but under ten times. This sequence joins TRBV19 and TRBJ1-6, with D uncertain. From germline, CDR1 is LNHDA and CDR2 SQIVND (reference sequence). V lost 1 base and J 6 bases, leaving 7 bases between the germline ends. The CDR3 extends over 14 amino acids. This CDR3 reads CASSIGQTNSPLHF. The CDR3 nucleotides read TGTGCCAGTAGTATAGGACAAACTAATTCACCCCTCCACTTT. Full variable domain (rest looked up from reference TRBV19 and TRBJ1-6): DGGITQSPKYLFRKEGQNVTLSCEQNLNHDAMYWYRQDPGQGLRLIYYSQIVNDFQKGDIAEGYSVSREKKESFPLTVTSAQKNPTAFYLCASSIGQTNSPLHFGNGTRLTVT.

V and J are TRBV7-2 and TRBJ2-7, with 9 nucleotides matching TRBD1. This CDR3 spans 15 amino acids. Per germline, CDR1 SGHTA and CDR2 FQGNSA. V was clipped by 3 bases and J by 5 bases; unmatched bases: 8. This chain's CDR3 is CASSFDRGTMNEQYF. CDR3 in DNA: TGTGCCAGCAGCTTTGACAGGGGGACGATGAACGAGCAGTACTTC. Full variable domain (remainder filled in from reference TRBV7-2 and TRBJ2-7): GAGVSQSPSNKVTEKGKDVELRCDPISGHTALYWYRQSLGQGLEFLIYFQGNSAPDKSGLPSDRFSAERTGGSVSTLTIQRTQQEDSAVYLCASSFDRGTMNEQYFGPGTRLTVT.

The chain is built from TRBV6-5 and TRBJ2-5, with a weak D call TRBD1 (6 bases). Germline-derived CDR1 and CDR2 are MNHEY and SVGAGI. V was pared by 0 bases and J by 2 bases, with 13 bases between. The CDR3 is 16 residues long. The CDR3: CASSYSINREQETQYF. The CDR3 DNA reads TGTGCCAGCAGTTACTCGATAAACAGGGAGCAAGAGACCCAGTACTTC.

This sequence joins TRBV28 and TRBJ1-2; D unresolved. The germline gives CDR1 MDHEN, CDR2 SYDVKM. The V end was cut by 6 bases, the J end by 5 bases, with 4 bases between. The CDR3 is 10 amino acids. The CDR3 nucleotides are TGTGCCAGCAGGCAGTATGGCTACACCTTC. Protein sequence: CASRQYGYTF.

Points on this clone: A read error may account for a junction end that differs from germline. The chain is built from TRBV5-1 and TRBJ2-6, with a possible D match to TRBD2 (6 bases). The CDR3 spans 17 residues. Germline V gene sequence: CDR1 SGHRS, CDR2 YFSETQ. The CDR3 protein is CASTNLAPRSGANGLTF. DNA for the CDR3: TGCGCCAGCACCAATCTAGCGCCGCGCTCTGGGGCCAACGGCCTGACTTTC.

The chain has TRBV2 and TRBJ2-3; 11 bases line up with TRBD2. With 5 bases clipped from V and 0 bases from J, the junction kept 4 bases outside the gene matches. Germline lookup yields CDR1 SNHLY and CDR2 FYNNEI. This CDR3 is built from 16 residues. The CDR3 sequence: CASSLAGGPSTDTQYF. The CDR3 region has the DNA TGTGCCAGCAGTTTAGCGGGAGGGCCTAGCACAGATACGCAGTATTTT.

V gene TRBV9 combines with J gene TRBJ1-4; 10 bases map to TRBD1. Germline lookup yields CDR1 SGDLS and CDR2 YYNGEE. The V gene end was trimmed by 3 bases and the J gene end by 5 bases; junction bases not matched to a gene: 4. The CDR3 is 15 residues long. The CDR3 region has the DNA TGTGCCAGCAGCGCAGGACAGGGGGAAAATGAAAAACTGTTTTTT. Translation: CASSAGQGENEKLFF.

The genes are TRBV19 and TRBJ1-4; the match to TRBD1 covers 7 bases. V gave up 4 bases and J gave up 4 bases; unmatched junction bases: 6. Germline V gives CDR1 LNHDA, CDR2 SQIVND (reference sequence). This CDR3 region has 15 residues. This CDR3 reads CASSTGQVLNEKLFF. CDR3 coding DNA: TGTGCCAGTAGTACCGGACAGGTTCTTAATGAAAAACTGTTTTTT.

The CDR3 here is CASSVEDRVGEKLFF. CDR3 DNA sequence: TGTGCCAGCAGCGTAGAGGACAGGGTTGGTGAAAAACTGTTTTTT. V is TRBV9 and J is TRBJ1-4; 8 bases map to TRBD1. The CDR3 is 15 residues long. The V gene end was trimmed by 0 bases and the J gene end by 7 bases; junction bases not matched to a gene: 5. Germline lookup yields CDR1 SGDLS and CDR2 YYNGEE.

This clone was found a few times. CDR3 residues: CATSLDRHLSRSAQPQHF. The CDR3 bases are TGTGCCACCAGCTTGGACAGGCACCTCTCGCGTTCGGCTCAGCCCCAGCATTTT. V is TRBV10-3 and J is TRBJ1-5; 7 bases are a match to TRBD1. The CDR3 is made up of 18 amino acids. CDR1 and CDR2 from the germline V gene are ENHRY and SYGVKD. V dropped 10 bases and J dropped 6; count of bases not matched to a gene: 24.

In its sample, this clone was seen a few times. CDR3 residues: CASSQGGSLQETQYF. CDR3 in DNA: TGCGCCAGCAGCCAAGGTGGTAGTTTACAAGAGACCCAGTACTTC. The chain recombines TRBV4-1 with TRBJ2-5, with D uncertain. This CDR3 has 15 residues. Per the germline V gene, CDR1 is MGHRA and CDR2 is YSYEKL. V dropped 1 base and J dropped 2 bases, with 11 bases sitting between them.

Of note for this clone: Because the CDR3's place on the DNA is in doubt, the DNA is left out and the CDR3 is given as listed by TCRdb. This chain uses TRBV25-1 with TRBJ1-1; the table gives TRBD1 as D, unverified against the DNA. CDR1 and CDR2 (germline): MGHDK, SYGVNS. The CDR3 contains 14 residues when both ends are counted. The CDR3 loop is CASSVRARGVEAFF.

The rearrangement uses TRBV5-1 and TRBJ2-1; 16 nucleotides match TRBD2. Germline assignment: CDR1 SGHRS and CDR2 YFSETQ. After removal of 4 bases from V and 8 bases from J, the junction contained 3 bases not matched to a gene. The CDR3 is 15 amino acids. CDR3 bases: TGCGCCAGCAGCCCGGGACTAGCGGGAGGGGATGAGCAGTTCTTC. Residues: CASSPGLAGGDEQFF. Looking up the rest from reference TRBV5-1 and TRBJ2-1 gives the full variable domain: KAGVTQTPRYLIKTRGQQVTLSCSPISGHRSVSWYQQTPGQGLQFLFEYFSETQRNKGNFPGRFSGRQFSNSRSEMNVSTLELGDSALYLCASSPGLAGGDEQFFGPGTRLTVL.

In nucleotides, the CDR3 is TGTGCCAGCTCCCCCGAAGTCACAGCTGAAAAACTGTTTTTT. Translation gives CASSPEVTAEKLFF. The V and J genes are TRBV18 and TRBJ1-4; D gene ambiguous. V lost 6 bases, J lost 7 bases, and 15 bases lay in between. Germline V lookup: CDR1 KGHSH, CDR2 LQKENI. CDR3 length equals 14 residues. The full variable domain, rest sourced from reference TRBV18 and TRBJ1-4, is NAGVMQNPRHLVRRRGQEARLRCSPMKGHSHVYWYRQLPEEGLKFMVYLQKENIIDESGMPKERFSAEFPKEGPSILRIQQVVRGDSAAYFCASSPEVTAEKLFFGSGTQLSVL.

This chain links TRBV7-2 with TRBJ2-1; TRBD2 aligns across 8 bases. The CDR3 has 13 amino acids. Per germline, CDR1 SGHTA and CDR2 FQGNSA. After removal of 3 bases from V and 8 bases from J, the junction contained 3 bases not matched to a gene. The CDR3 here is CASSFSGTYEQFF. The CDR3, as DNA: TGTGCCAGCAGCTTTAGCGGGACCTATGAGCAGTTCTTC.

This clone was seen a few times. The chain joins TRBV5-6 to TRBJ2-3; no reliable D call. Germline V gene lookup returns CDR1 SGHDT and CDR2 YYEEEE. Trimming cost V 2 bases and J 3 bases, with 7 bases left between them. This CDR3 is 13 amino acids long. The CDR3 protein is CASSFVSTDTQYF. CDR3 coding DNA: TGTGCCAGCAGCTTCGTGTCGACAGATACGCAGTATTTT. Filled out from reference TRBV5-6 and TRBJ2-3, the complete variable domain reads DAGVTQSPTHLIKTRGQQVTLRCSPKSGHDTVSWYQQALGQGPQFIFQYYEEEERQRGNFPDRFSGHQFPNYSSELNVNALLLGDSALYLCASSFVSTDTQYFGPGTRLTVL.

The chain has TRBV18 and TRBJ1-4, with D unclear. The CDR3 covers 14 residues. The germline V and J ends were trimmed by 4 bases and 4 bases, with 10 bases remaining between them. In germline, CDR1 is KGHSH, CDR2 LQKENI. CDR3 DNA: TGTGCCAGCTCACGGGAGGCGGTTAATGAAAAACTGTTTTTT. Amino acids: CASSREAVNEKLFF.

This chain joins TRBV5-4 and TRBJ2-7; D is undetermined. The germline gives CDR1 SGHNT, CDR2 YYREEE (reference sequence). This CDR3 is built from 13 residues. V gave up 4 bases and J gave up 3 bases, with 11 bases separating them. For the CDR3, the DNA is TGTGCCAGCAGCACCAAAGCTGACTACGAGCAGTACTTC. Its translation is CASSTKADYEQYF.

In DNA, the CDR3 is TGTGCCACATCACAGGGGACTGGAAACACCATATATTTT. It codes for CATSQGTGNTIYF. This chain connects TRBV10-3 to TRBJ1-3; 7 bases fit TRBD1. Trimming removed 10 bases from V and 2 bases from J; junction bases left unmatched: 5. The CDR3 runs to 13 residues. Germline V gene sequence: CDR1 ENHRY, CDR2 SYGVKD.